This T cell receptor beta chain was captured by sequencing in a study of T cell responses to AZD1222 COVID-19 vaccine. To note about this clone: Antigen unknown.

Study conclusions and caveats: Seropositivity was recorded at baseline in only 6 or 7 AZD1222 recipients. The donor cohort was predominantly white British with a female majority, and clonal diversity may have been underestimated.

Assay used: immunoSEQ multiplex PCR; TCRdb lists only in-frame clones, some missing. The sample holds about 100,000 clones, approximately 90% seen once. The CDR3 has 13 amino acids. The trim removed 6 bases at V and 6 bases at J, leaving 8 bases unmatched. The chain recombines TRBV12-3 or TRBV12-4 with TRBJ2-7, with 7 nucleotides matching TRBD1. This sequence originates from an adult in good health. The source material was peripheral blood, sampled on day 0 of AZD1222 vaccination. The CDR3 region is CASSLRQGGEQYF. The CDR3 DNA is TGTGCCAGCAGCCTCAGACAGGGCGGCGAGCAGTACTTC.